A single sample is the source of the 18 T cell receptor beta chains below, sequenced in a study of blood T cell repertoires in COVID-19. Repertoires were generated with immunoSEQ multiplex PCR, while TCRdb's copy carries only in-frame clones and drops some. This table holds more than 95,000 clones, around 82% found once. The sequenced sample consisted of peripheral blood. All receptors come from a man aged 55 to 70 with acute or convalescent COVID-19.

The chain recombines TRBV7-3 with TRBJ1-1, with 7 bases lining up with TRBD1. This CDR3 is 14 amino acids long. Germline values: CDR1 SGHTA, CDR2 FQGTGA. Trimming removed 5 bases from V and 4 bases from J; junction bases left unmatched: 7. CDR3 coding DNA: TGTGCCAGCAGCCCCAGGGGGTATGGCACTGAAGCTTTCTTT. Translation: CASSPRGYGTEAFF.

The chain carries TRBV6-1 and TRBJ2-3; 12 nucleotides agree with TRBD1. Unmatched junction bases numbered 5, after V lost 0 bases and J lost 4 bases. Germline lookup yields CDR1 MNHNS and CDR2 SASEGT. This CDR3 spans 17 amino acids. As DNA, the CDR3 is TGTGCCAGCAGTGAAGCTGGAGGGACAGGGGGCCCAGATACGCAGTATTTT. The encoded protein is CASSEAGGTGGPDTQYF.

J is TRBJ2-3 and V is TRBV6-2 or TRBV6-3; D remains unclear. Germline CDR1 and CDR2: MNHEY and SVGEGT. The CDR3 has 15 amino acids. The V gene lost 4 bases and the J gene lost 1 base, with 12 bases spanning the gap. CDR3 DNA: TGTGCCAGCAGTTTCCAACTCTCGGGCACAGATACGCAGTATTTT. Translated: CASSFQLSGTDTQYF.

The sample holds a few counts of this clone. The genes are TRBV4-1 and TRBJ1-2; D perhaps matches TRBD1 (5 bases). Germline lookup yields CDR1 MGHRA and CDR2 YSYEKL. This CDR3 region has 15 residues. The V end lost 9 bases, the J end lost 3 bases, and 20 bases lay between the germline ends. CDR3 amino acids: CASKKYRGSDYGYTF. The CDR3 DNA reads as TGCGCCAGTAAAAAATACCGGGGGTCTGACTATGGCTACACCTTC.

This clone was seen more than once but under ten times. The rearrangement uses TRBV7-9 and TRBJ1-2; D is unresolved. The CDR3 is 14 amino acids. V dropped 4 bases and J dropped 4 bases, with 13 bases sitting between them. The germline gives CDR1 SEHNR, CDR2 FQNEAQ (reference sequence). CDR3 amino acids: CASSSRGGSYGYTF. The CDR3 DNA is TGTGCCAGCAGCTCCCGAGGCGGGTCCTATGGCTACACCTTC. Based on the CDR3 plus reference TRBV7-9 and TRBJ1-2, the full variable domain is DTGVSQNPRHKITKRGQNVTFRCDPISEHNRLYWYRQTLGQGPEFLTYFQNEAQLEKSRLLSDRFSAERPKGSFSTLEIQRTEQGDSAMYLCASSSRGGSYGYTFGSGTRLTVV.

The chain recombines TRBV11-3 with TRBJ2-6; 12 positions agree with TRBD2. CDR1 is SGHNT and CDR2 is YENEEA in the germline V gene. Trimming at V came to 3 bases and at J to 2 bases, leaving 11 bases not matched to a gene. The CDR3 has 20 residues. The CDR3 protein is CASSLSLSSGGAAGANVLTF. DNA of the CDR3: TGTGCCAGCAGCTTGTCCCTTTCTAGCGGGGGGGCGGCTGGGGCCAACGTCCTGACTTTC.

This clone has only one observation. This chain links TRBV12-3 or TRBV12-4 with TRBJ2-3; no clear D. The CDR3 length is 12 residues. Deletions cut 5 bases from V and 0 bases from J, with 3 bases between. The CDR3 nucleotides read TGTGCCAGCAGTCTTAGCACAGATACGCAGTATTTT. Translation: CASSLSTDTQYF.

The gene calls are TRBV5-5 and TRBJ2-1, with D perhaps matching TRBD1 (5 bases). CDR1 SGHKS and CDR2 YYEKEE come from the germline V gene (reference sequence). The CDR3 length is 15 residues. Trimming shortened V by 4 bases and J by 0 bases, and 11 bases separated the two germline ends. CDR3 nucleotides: TGTGCCAGCAGCCTCCGACAGACCTCCTACAATGAGCAGTTCTTC. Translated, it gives CASSLRQTSYNEQFF.

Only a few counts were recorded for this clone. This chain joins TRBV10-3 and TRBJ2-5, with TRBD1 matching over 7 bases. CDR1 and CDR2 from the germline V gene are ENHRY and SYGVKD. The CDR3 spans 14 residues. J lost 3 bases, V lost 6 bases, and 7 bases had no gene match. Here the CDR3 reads CAISSGTGEETQYF. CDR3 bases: TGTGCCATCAGCTCGGGAACAGGGGAAGAGACCCAGTACTTC.

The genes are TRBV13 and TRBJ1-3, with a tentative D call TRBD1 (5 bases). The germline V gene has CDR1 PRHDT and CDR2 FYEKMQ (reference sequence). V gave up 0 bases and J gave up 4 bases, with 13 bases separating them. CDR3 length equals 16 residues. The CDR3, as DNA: TGTGCCAGCAGCTTAGGGTCCGGGGGTTTGGGAAACACCATATATTTT. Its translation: CASSLGSGGLGNTIYF.

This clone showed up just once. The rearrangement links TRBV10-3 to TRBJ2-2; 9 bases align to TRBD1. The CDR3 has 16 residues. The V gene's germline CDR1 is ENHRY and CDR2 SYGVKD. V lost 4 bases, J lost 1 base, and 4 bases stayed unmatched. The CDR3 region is CAISAGQGLNTGELFF. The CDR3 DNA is TGTGCCATCAGTGCAGGACAGGGGCTGAACACCGGGGAGCTGTTTTTT.

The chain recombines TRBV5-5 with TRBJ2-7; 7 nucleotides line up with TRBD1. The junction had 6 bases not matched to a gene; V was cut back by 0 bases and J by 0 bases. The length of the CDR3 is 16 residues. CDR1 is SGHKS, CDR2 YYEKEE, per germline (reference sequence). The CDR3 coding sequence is TGTGCCAGCAGCTTGGAAAGGTCAGGGGGCTCCTACGAGCAGTACTTC. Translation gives CASSLERSGGSYEQYF.

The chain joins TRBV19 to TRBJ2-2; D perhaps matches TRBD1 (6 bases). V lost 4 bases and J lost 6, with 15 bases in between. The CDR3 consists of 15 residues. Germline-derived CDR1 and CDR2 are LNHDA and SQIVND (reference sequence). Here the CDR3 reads CASSNQGLPAGELFF. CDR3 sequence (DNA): TGTGCCAGTAGTAATCAGGGGCTCCCCGCCGGGGAGCTGTTTTTT.

The DNA of the CDR3 is TGTGCCGGCCGGGACAGCGTAAACTATGGCTACACCTTC. Protein product: CAGRDSVNYGYTF. The chain is built from TRBV30 and TRBJ1-2; TRBD1 agrees at 7 bases. The CDR3 sequence is 13 residues long. Germline V gives CDR1 GTSNPN, CDR2 SVGIG (reference sequence). With V trimmed by 8 bases and J by 2 bases, 8 bases remained unmatched.

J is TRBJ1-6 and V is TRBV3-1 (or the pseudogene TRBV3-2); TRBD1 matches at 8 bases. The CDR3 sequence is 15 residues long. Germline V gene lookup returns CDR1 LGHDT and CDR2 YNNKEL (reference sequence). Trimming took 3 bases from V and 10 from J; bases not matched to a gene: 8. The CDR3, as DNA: TGTGCCAGCAGCCACGGACAGGGTTTAGGATCACCCCTCCACTTT. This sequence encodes CASSHGQGLGSPLHF.

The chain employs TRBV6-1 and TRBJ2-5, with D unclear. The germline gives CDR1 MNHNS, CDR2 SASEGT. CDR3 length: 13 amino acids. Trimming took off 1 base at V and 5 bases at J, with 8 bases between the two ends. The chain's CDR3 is CASSEVVRETQYF. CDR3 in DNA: TGTGCCAGCAGTGAAGTAGTGAGGGAGACCCAGTACTTC.

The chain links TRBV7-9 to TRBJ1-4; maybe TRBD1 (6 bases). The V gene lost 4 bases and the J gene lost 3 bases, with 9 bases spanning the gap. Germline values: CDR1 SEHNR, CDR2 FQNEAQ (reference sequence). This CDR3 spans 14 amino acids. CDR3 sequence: CASSSQGSNEKLFF. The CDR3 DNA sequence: TGTGCCAGCAGCTCGCAGGGGTCTAATGAAAAACTGTTTTTT.

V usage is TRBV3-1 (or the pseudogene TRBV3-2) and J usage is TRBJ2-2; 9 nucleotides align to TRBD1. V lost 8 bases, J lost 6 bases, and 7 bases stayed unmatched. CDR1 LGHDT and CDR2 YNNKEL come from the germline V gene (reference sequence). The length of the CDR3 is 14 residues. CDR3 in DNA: TGTGCCAGCTCACAGGGGGCTTGGGCCGGGGAGCTGTTTTTT. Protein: CASSQGAWAGELFF.